The 8 T cell receptor beta chains presented below share a single source sample, sequenced in a study of T cell clonality in common variable immunodeficiency. Data came from immunoSEQ multiplex PCR; TCRdb stores just in-frame clones and leaves some out. There are some 42,000 clones in the sample, none observed a single time. Study-level findings and limits: In common variable immunodeficiency, TCR beta chains reportedly carried fewer deletions and N-nucleotide insertions.

Their cognate antigens are unknown. Sequences were obtained from peripheral blood mononuclear cells. The source of these receptors is a human donor with common variable immunodeficiency.

This clone was seen only a few times. One base away lies a much larger clone, so this may be a sequencing read error. The read ends 3 residues shy of where the CDR3 ends; the end is completed using the germline J gene. The genes are TRBV7-6 and TRBJ2-7; TRBD1 matches at 9 bases. Germline CDR1 reads SGHVS; CDR2 reads FNYEAQ. The CDR3 has 14 amino acids. The trim removed 4 bases at V and 0 bases at J, leaving 1 base unmatched. The CDR3 bases that were read are TGTGCCAGCAGCTGGGACAGGGACTCCTACGAG. Its translation is CASSWDRDSYE. The entire CDR3 reads CASSWDRDSYEQYF.

This clone showed up just a few times. With the read ending 3 residues before the CDR3 end, the germline J gene is used to fill in that end. The V call is TRBV7-2, the J call TRBJ2-1, with TRBD1 matching over 9 bases. The V and J ends lost 5 bases and 9 bases, in that order; junction bases with no gene match: 8. Germline assignment: CDR1 SGHTA and CDR2 FQGNSA. This CDR3 is 14 amino acids long. The sequenced CDR3 bases are TGTGCCAGCAGCGTAAGACAGGGGGGGGGTGAG. As protein: CASSVRQGGGE. The complete CDR3 sequence is CASSVRQGGGEQFF.

This clone was counted a few times. The CDR3 extends 3 residues past the end of the read, so its final part is completed from the germline J gene. This chain connects TRBV7-2 to TRBJ2-1; 15 bases fit TRBD2. The CDR3 length is 15 residues. V shed 4 bases and J 9 bases; nucleotides not matched to a gene: 4. Looked up from germline, CDR1 is SGHTA and CDR2 is FQGNSA. The covered CDR3 bases are TGTGCCAGCAGCTCCGGACTAGCGGGGGGGGCTGAG. This encodes CASSSGLAGGAE. The complete CDR3 protein is CASSSGLAGGAEQFF.

This clone was seen repeatedly, ten times or more. The observed sequence ends 3 residues before the CDR3 terminus, with the missing tail filled in from the germline J gene. This sequence joins TRBV29-1 and TRBJ1-2; D possibly corresponds to TRBD1 (5 bases). CDR3 size: 12 residues. Germline CDR1 SQVTM, CDR2 ANQGSEA. The sequenced CDR3 bases are TGCAGCGTTGTAGATCTGAGGGGCGGC. Translated: CSVVDLRGG. The full CDR3 reads CSVVDLRGGYTF.

Points on this clone: The read falls 3 residues short of the CDR3 end, and the missing part is taken from the germline J gene. The gene calls are TRBV30 and TRBJ1-2; TRBD1 matches at 7 bases. The CDR3 length is 13 residues. CDR1 is GTSNPN, CDR2 SVGIG, per germline (reference sequence). The CDR3 sequence is CAWSVGDSSGYTF. The sequenced CDR3 bases are TGTGCCTGGAGTGTGGGGGACAGCTCAGGG.

This clone was seen repeatedly, ten times or more. The observed sequence ends 3 residues before the CDR3 terminus, with the missing tail filled in from the germline J gene. The chain is built from TRBV7-9 and TRBJ2-7; 9 bases agree with TRBD1. The CDR3 has 15 residues. Germline V gene lookup returns CDR1 SEHNR and CDR2 FQNEAQ (reference sequence). V was clipped by 7 bases and J by 1 base; unmatched bases: 8. CDR3 sequence reads: CASTQWDRVSYEQYF. Partial CDR3 DNA: TGTGCCAGCACCCAGTGGGACAGGGTTTCCTACGAG.

This clone was detected only a few times. The read ends 3 residues before the CDR3 terminus; that terminus is restored from the germline J gene. The chain is built from TRBV11-3 and TRBJ1-1; maybe TRBD1 (5 bases). CDR1 is SGHNT, CDR2 YENEEA, per germline. The CDR3 totals 13 residues. V was pared by 5 bases and J by 6 bases, with 13 bases between. CDR3 in amino acids: CASSLGGGSEAFF. The CDR3 DNA, read in part, is TGTGCCAGCAGCCTTGGGGGGGGGTCTGAA. The variable domain in full, with the rest retrieved from reference TRBV11-3 and TRBJ1-1, is EAGVVQSPRYKIIEKKQPVAFWCNPISGHNTLYWYLQNLGQGPELLIRYENEEAVDDSQLPKDRFSAERLKGVDSTLKIQPAELGDSAVYLCASSLGGGSEAFFGQGTRLTVV.

This clone has a handful of counts. The read falls 3 residues short of the CDR3 end, and the missing part is taken from the germline J gene. The chain recombines TRBV11-3 with TRBJ2-7; tentatively, D is TRBD1 (5 bases). The V gene lost 5 bases and the J gene lost 6 bases, with 14 bases spanning the gap. This CDR3 has 13 amino acids. Germline-derived CDR1 and CDR2 are SGHNT and YENEEA. CDR3 DNA, as far as it was read: TGTGCCAGCAGCGCCCAGGGTGGCGGCGAG. This sequence encodes CASSAQGGGE. The full-length CDR3 reads as CASSAQGGGEQYF.